The 10 T cell receptor beta chains in this list originate from one sample, sequenced in a study of T cell responses to AZD1222 COVID-19 vaccine. Only in-frame clones appear in the TCRdb table, and some are missing; sequencing was by immunoSEQ multiplex PCR. The sample holds approximately 150,000 clones, more than 90% seen once. The material was peripheral blood, obtained on day 0 of AZD1222 vaccination. Source of these receptors: an adult in good health.

V and J are TRBV5-6 and TRBJ1-2; TRBD1 is a possible D gene (5 bases). Germline loops: CDR1 SGHDT, CDR2 YYEEEE. This CDR3 is built from 13 residues. The V gene lost 4 bases and the J gene lost 8 bases, with 15 bases spanning the gap. CDR3 protein: CASSLTNRLGYTF. CDR3 DNA sequence: TGTGCCAGCAGCCTAACCAACAGGCTGGGCTACACCTTC.

The chain has TRBV19 and TRBJ2-7; the match to TRBD1 covers 8 bases. After removal of 6 bases from V and 2 bases from J, the junction contained 6 bases not matched to a gene. Germline V gene sequence: CDR1 LNHDA, CDR2 SQIVND (reference sequence). The CDR3 spans 14 residues. CDR3 amino acids: CASSPDRDAYEQYF. CDR3 sequence (DNA): TGTGCCAGTAGCCCGGACAGGGACGCCTACGAGCAGTACTTC.

V gene TRBV14 combines with J gene TRBJ2-1; no definite D call. This CDR3 spans 16 amino acids. Germline V gene data show CDR1 as SGHDN and CDR2 as FVKESK. The V gene lost 0 bases and the J gene lost 7 bases, with 16 bases spanning the gap. CDR3 residues: CASSQDGSPGANEQFF. In nucleotides, the CDR3 is TGTGCCAGCAGCCAAGATGGGTCCCCCGGAGCTAATGAGCAGTTCTTC.

The chain is built from TRBV2 and TRBJ1-5; 12 bases align to TRBD1. Per the germline V gene, CDR1 is SNHLY and CDR2 is FYNNEI. J gave up 1 base and V 8 bases, and 3 bases lay outside the gene matches. The CDR3 totals 15 residues. In DNA, the CDR3 is TGTGCCAGCGGGACAGGGGGCTGGAGCAATCAGCCCCAGCATTTT. This encodes CASGTGGWSNQPQHF. Filled out from reference TRBV2 and TRBJ1-5, the complete variable domain reads EPEVTQTPSHQVTQMGQEVILRCVPISNHLYFYWYRQILGQKVEFLVSFYNNEISEKSEIFDDQFSVERPDGSNFTLKIRSTKLEDSAMYFCASGTGGWSNQPQHFGDGTRLSIL.

This clone was counted a few times. V and J are TRBV30 and TRBJ2-7, with 7 bases identical to TRBD1. Germline V lookup: CDR1 GTSNPN, CDR2 SVGIG (reference sequence). The CDR3 length is 12 residues. Trimming removed 2 bases from V and 5 bases from J; junction bases left unmatched: 3. DNA of the CDR3: TGTGCCTGGAGTCAGGGGGTCAACGAGCAGTACTTC. As protein: CAWSQGVNEQYF.

This rearrangement joins TRBV6-5 to TRBJ1-1, with unresolved D. The CDR3 is 14 amino acids. CDR1 is MNHEY, CDR2 SVGAGI, per germline. Trimming left V 8 bases short and J 0 bases short, with 13 bases between. The CDR3 DNA follows: TGTGCCAGCCGCGTGGGTTTGGTGAACACTGAAGCTTTCTTT. As protein: CASRVGLVNTEAFF.

This clone has a single count. The chain combines TRBV5-6 with TRBJ1-1; D is possibly TRBD1 (6 bases). CDR1 and CDR2 (germline): SGHDT, YYEEEE. This CDR3 has 16 amino acids. Between the trimmed V and J ends, which lost 6 bases and 1 base, there was a span of 19 bases. The CDR3 coding sequence is TGTGCCAGCACCTCCCTTGAAAACAGGGCGAACACTGAAGCTTTCTTT. Translated, it gives CASTSLENRANTEAFF.

This clone appeared once. The genes are TRBV9 and TRBJ1-1, with D unclear. Germline assignment: CDR1 SGDLS and CDR2 YYNGEE. Deletions cut 3 bases from V and 4 bases from J, with 13 bases between. The length of the CDR3 is 14 residues. The CDR3 DNA sequence: TGTGCCAGCAGCGCTGACCCCGTAAGCACTGAAGCTTTCTTT. It translates to CASSADPVSTEAFF.

This chain links TRBV7-2 with TRBJ1-1; tentatively, D is TRBD1 (5 bases). Looked up from germline, CDR1 is SGHTA and CDR2 is FQGNSA. Trimming pared 0 bases from V and 4 bases from J, leaving 9 bases between. The CDR3 totals 14 residues. As DNA, the CDR3 is TGTGCCAGCAGCTTAGCGCGGGGGAGCACTGAAGCTTTCTTT. The encoded protein is CASSLARGSTEAFF.

The chain employs TRBV27 and TRBJ1-1; D is possibly TRBD1 (6 bases). Germline V gives CDR1 MNHEY, CDR2 SMNVEV (reference sequence). The CDR3 extends over 15 amino acids. V lost 8 bases and J lost 4, with 20 bases in between. The CDR3 DNA reads TGTGCCAGCCGAAGCCAAAATGGGGGGCGCACTGAAGCTTTCTTT. Its protein is CASRSQNGGRTEAFF.